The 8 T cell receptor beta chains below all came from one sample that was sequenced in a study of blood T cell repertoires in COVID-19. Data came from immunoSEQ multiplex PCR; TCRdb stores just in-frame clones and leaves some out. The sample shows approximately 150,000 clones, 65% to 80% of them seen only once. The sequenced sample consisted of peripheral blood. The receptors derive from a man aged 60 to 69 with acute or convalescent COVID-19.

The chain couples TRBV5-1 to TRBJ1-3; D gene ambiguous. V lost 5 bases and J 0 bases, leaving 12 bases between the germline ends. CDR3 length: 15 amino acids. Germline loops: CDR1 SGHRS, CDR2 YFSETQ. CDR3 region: CASSERSYSGNTIYF. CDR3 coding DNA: TGCGCCAGCAGTGAAAGGAGTTACTCTGGAAACACCATATATTTT.

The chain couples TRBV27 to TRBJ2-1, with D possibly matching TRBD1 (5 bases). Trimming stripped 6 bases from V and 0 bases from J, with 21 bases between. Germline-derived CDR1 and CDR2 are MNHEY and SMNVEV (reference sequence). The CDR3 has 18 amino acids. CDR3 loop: CASSSPPDNSNSYNEQFF. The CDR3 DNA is TGTGCCAGCAGCTCCCCCCCGGACAACAGCAACTCCTACAATGAGCAGTTCTTC.

Here the CDR3 DNA reads TGTGCCAGCAGTGTGACAGGACGAGAGACCCAGTACTTC. Amino acid sequence: CASSVTGRETQYF. The chain recombines TRBV2 with TRBJ2-5; weak D call: TRBD1 (6 bases). The V end was cut by 4 bases, the J end by 4 bases, with 10 bases between. The germline V gene has CDR1 SNHLY and CDR2 FYNNEI. CDR3 length: 13 residues.

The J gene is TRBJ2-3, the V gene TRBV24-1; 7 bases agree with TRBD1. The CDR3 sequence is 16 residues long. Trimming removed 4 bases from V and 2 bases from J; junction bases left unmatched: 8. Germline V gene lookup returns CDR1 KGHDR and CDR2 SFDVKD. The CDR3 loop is CATSDLTGWDTDTQYF. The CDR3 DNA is TGTGCCACCAGTGACCTGACAGGGTGGGACACAGATACGCAGTATTTT.

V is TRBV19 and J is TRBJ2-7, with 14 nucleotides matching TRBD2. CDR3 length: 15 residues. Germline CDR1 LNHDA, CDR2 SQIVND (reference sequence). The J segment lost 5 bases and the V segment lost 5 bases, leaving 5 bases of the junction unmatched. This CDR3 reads CASSPGLAGGHEQYF. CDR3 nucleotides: TGTGCCAGTAGTCCAGGACTAGCGGGAGGTCACGAGCAGTACTTC. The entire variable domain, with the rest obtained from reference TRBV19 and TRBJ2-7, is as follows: DGGITQSPKYLFRKEGQNVTLSCEQNLNHDAMYWYRQDPGQGLRLIYYSQIVNDFQKGDIAEGYSVSREKKESFPLTVTSAQKNPTAFYLCASSPGLAGGHEQYFGPGTRLTVT.

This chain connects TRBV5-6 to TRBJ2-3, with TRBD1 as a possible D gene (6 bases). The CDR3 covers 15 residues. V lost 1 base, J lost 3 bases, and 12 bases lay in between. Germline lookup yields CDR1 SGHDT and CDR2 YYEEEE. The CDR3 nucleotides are TGTGCCAGCAGCTTGTTTCTGGGGGCGACAGATACGCAGTATTTT. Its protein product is CASSLFLGATDTQYF.

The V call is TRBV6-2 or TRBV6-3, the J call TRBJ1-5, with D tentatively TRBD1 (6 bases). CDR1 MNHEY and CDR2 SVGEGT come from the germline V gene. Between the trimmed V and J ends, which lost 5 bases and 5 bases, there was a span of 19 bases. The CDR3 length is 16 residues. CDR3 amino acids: CASSPHGTLPYQPQHF. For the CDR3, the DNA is TGTGCCAGCAGTCCCCACGGGACACTTCCGTATCAGCCCCAGCATTTT.

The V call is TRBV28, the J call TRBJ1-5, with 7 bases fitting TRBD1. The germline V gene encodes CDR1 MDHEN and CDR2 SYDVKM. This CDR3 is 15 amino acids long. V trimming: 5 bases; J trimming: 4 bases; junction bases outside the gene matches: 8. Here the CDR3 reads CASSPNRGWNQPQHF. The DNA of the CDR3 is TGTGCCAGCAGTCCCAACAGGGGCTGGAATCAGCCCCAGCATTTT.